The 18 T cell receptor beta chains below come from one sample, sequenced in a study of cytomegalovirus exposure and HLA in healthy donors. Clones were read by immunoSEQ multiplex PCR, and TCRdb kept only the in-frame ones, dropping some. The table includes some 110,000 clones, roughly nine tenths detected once. The specimen sequenced was PBMCs. Receptor source: a man in his late teens or twenties in good health and CMV-seropositive.

The table lists this clone with a count of one. This rearrangement joins TRBV11-3 to TRBJ2-1; TRBD2 matches at 9 bases. J was trimmed by 10 bases and V by 5 bases; bases with no gene match: 12. The CDR3 has 15 amino acids. CDR1 is SGHNT and CDR2 is YENEEA in the germline V gene. CDR3 region: CASSPSMGSGGEQFF. CDR3 bases: TGTGCCAGCAGCCCCAGTATGGGTAGCGGGGGCGAGCAGTTCTTC.

CDR3 region: CASSQGGDPRTEAFF. As DNA, the CDR3 is TGTGCCAGCAGCCAGGGAGGGGACCCGCGCACTGAAGCTTTCTTT. The chain recombines TRBV7-9 with TRBJ1-1; perhaps TRBD1 as D (5 bases). Germline values: CDR1 SEHNR, CDR2 FQNEAQ (reference sequence). The CDR3 runs to 15 residues. V was trimmed by 5 bases and J by 4 bases, leaving 17 bases between them.

The V call is TRBV6-1, the J call TRBJ1-3; D gene uncertain. The CDR3 is 15 amino acids. Germline-derived CDR1 and CDR2 are MNHNS and SASEGT. The V gene lost 7 bases and the J gene lost 0 bases, with 13 bases spanning the gap. DNA for the CDR3: TGTGCCAGCACCCTTAGATCTAACTCTGGAAACACCATATATTTT. Encoded protein: CASTLRSNSGNTIYF.

V usage is TRBV7-9 and J usage is TRBJ1-4, with D possibly matching TRBD1 (6 bases). In germline, CDR1 is SEHNR, CDR2 FQNEAQ (reference sequence). V gave up 5 bases and J gave up 6 bases, with 10 bases separating them. The CDR3 has 13 amino acids. The CDR3 DNA reads TGTGCCAGCAGCGTACAGGGCGATGAAAAACTGTTTTTT. This encodes CASSVQGDEKLFF.

The CDR3 loop reads CASSKDRGGTEAFF. The CDR3, as DNA: TGTGCCAGCAGTAAAGACAGGGGCGGCACTGAAGCTTTCTTT. This rearrangement joins TRBV2 to TRBJ1-1; 8 nucleotides align to TRBD1. Trimming took 5 bases from V and 4 from J; bases not matched to a gene: 6. The CDR3 runs 14 residues. Per germline, CDR1 SNHLY and CDR2 FYNNEI.

The genes are TRBV6-5 and TRBJ2-1, with 9 bases aligning to TRBD2. Losses at the gene ends were 1 base for V and 6 bases for J; bases not matched to a gene: 4. CDR1 is MNHEY and CDR2 is SVGAGI in the germline V gene. CDR3 length: 15 amino acids. The CDR3 loop reads CASSYLTSGFNEQFF. The CDR3 DNA follows: TGTGCCAGCAGTTACTTGACTAGCGGTTTCAATGAGCAGTTCTTC.

V usage is TRBV19 and J usage is TRBJ2-3; 8 bases match TRBD2. V shed 7 bases and J 4 bases; nucleotides not matched to a gene: 7. The CDR3 sequence is 14 residues long. Germline V gives CDR1 LNHDA, CDR2 SQIVND (reference sequence). The CDR3 protein is CASNTGGASDTQYF. The CDR3 coding sequence is TGTGCCAGTAACACCGGGGGGGCCTCAGATACGCAGTATTTT. The variable domain in full, completed from reference TRBV19 and TRBJ2-3, reads DGGITQSPKYLFRKEGQNVTLSCEQNLNHDAMYWYRQDPGQGLRLIYYSQIVNDFQKGDIAEGYSVSREKKESFPLTVTSAQKNPTAFYLCASNTGGASDTQYFGPGTRLTVL.

This chain links TRBV11-2 with TRBJ1-5, with D maybe TRBD1 (5 bases). Looked up from germline, CDR1 is SGHAT and CDR2 is FQNNGV. V was pared by 3 bases and J by 7 bases, with 13 bases between. The CDR3 spans 14 residues. DNA for the CDR3: TGTGCCAGCAGCTTGTCTACAGGTGGGCAGCCCCAGCATTTT. Protein sequence: CASSLSTGGQPQHF.

The gene calls are TRBV29-1 and TRBJ2-7, with D maybe TRBD1 (5 bases). This CDR3 is built from 12 residues. CDR1 and CDR2 from the germline V gene are SQVTM and ANQGSEA. V was cut by 4 bases and J by 5 bases, with 12 bases left in between. The CDR3 DNA follows: TGCAGCGTTGGACCAGGGCTCAACGAGCAGTACTTC. Residues: CSVGPGLNEQYF.

CDR3 sequence: CASSQDRGRTEAFF. Written as DNA, the CDR3 is TGCGCCAGCAGCCAAGACAGGGGGAGGACTGAAGCTTTCTTT. This rearrangement joins TRBV4-3 to TRBJ1-1, with 7 bases fitting TRBD1. CDR3 size: 14 residues. The germline V gene has CDR1 LGHNA and CDR2 YSLEER. The J segment lost 5 bases and the V segment lost 0 bases, leaving 3 bases of the junction unmatched.

The chain combines TRBV4-1 with TRBJ1-3; perhaps TRBD1 as D (6 bases). CDR1 is MGHRA and CDR2 is YSYEKL in the germline V gene. The CDR3 has 15 amino acids. V was cut by 3 bases and J by 2 bases, with 11 bases left in between. The CDR3 nucleotides are TGCGCCAGCAGCCAGAGTGGGACAACTGGAAACACCATATATTTT. Protein: CASSQSGTTGNTIYF.

This chain connects TRBV5-5 to TRBJ1-2; maybe TRBD1 (5 bases). Looked up from germline, CDR1 is SGHKS and CDR2 is YYEKEE (reference sequence). This CDR3 comprises 14 residues. V was cut by 2 bases and J by 2 bases, with 10 bases left in between. CDR3 sequence reads: CASSFEWGNYGYTF. CDR3 DNA sequence: TGTGCCAGCAGCTTTGAGTGGGGCAACTATGGCTACACCTTC.

This chain uses TRBV2 with TRBJ1-5; 9 bases fit TRBD1. J was trimmed by 6 bases and V by 5 bases; bases with no gene match: 8. CDR1 and CDR2 (germline): SNHLY, FYNNEI. There are 15 residues in the CDR3. CDR3 in amino acids: CASSPDRGRSQPQHF. The DNA for the CDR3 is TGTGCCAGCAGTCCGGACAGGGGCCGGAGTCAGCCCCAGCATTTT.

The rearrangement links TRBV30 to TRBJ1-5; D is unresolved. The CDR3 extends over 15 amino acids. V was cut by 0 bases and J by 5 bases, with 14 bases left in between. Looked up from germline, CDR1 is GTSNPN and CDR2 is SVGIG (reference sequence). The CDR3 nucleotides are TGTGCCTGGAGTGTCGGAGGAAACATTCATCAGCCCCAGCATTTT. Translating gives CAWSVGGNIHQPQHF.

This clone appeared once. The V and J genes are TRBV11-2 and TRBJ2-7; D not certain. The V gene lost 0 bases and the J gene lost 2 bases, with 8 bases spanning the gap. The CDR3 spans 14 residues. Germline V CDR1 and CDR2: SGHAT, FQNNGV. CDR3 in amino acids: CASSLDAITYEQYF. The DNA for the CDR3 is TGTGCCAGCAGCTTAGATGCTATCACCTACGAGCAGTACTTC.

V and J are TRBV2 and TRBJ1-6; unclear D gene. CDR3 length: 14 residues. Germline assignment: CDR1 SNHLY and CDR2 FYNNEI. Trimming left V 3 bases short and J 7 bases short, with 10 bases between. The CDR3 DNA sequence: TGTGCCAGCAGTGAGAGGGCCCTCAATTCACCCCTCCACTTT. This translates into CASSERALNSPLHF. Drawing the rest from reference TRBV2 and TRBJ1-6, the complete variable domain is EPEVTQTPSHQVTQMGQEVILRCVPISNHLYFYWYRQILGQKVEFLVSFYNNEISEKSEIFDDQFSVERPDGSNFTLKIRSTKLEDSAMYFCASSERALNSPLHFGNGTRLTVT.

The rearrangement uses TRBV18 and TRBJ1-5; D possibly corresponds to TRBD1 (5 bases). The CDR3 is made up of 13 amino acids. Germline V CDR1 and CDR2: KGHSH, LQKENI. Trimming removed 2 bases at V and 9 bases at J, with 11 bases between. The CDR3: CASSPGPQGPQHF. The CDR3 nucleotides are TGTGCCAGCTCACCAGGCCCTCAGGGGCCCCAGCATTTT.

The DNA for the CDR3 is TGTGCCAGCAGGGAAATTAAGTGGGGACACCAGAACACCGGGGAGCTGTTTTTT. Translated: CASREIKWGHQNTGELFF. The V and J genes are TRBV28 and TRBJ2-2, with D maybe TRBD1 (6 bases). This CDR3 comprises 18 residues. V shed 6 bases and J shed 1 base, with 21 bases lying between them. CDR1 MDHEN and CDR2 SYDVKM come from the germline V gene.